The 10 T cell receptor beta chains given below trace back to one sample, sequenced in a study of low-dose radiotherapy and immunotherapy resistance in tumors. Time point here: before trial treatment. Gene-specific TRAV and TRBV primers were used for first-strand cDNA, covering alpha and beta chains. TCR amplification used roughly 21 PCR cycles, a constant-region primer and a V-primer adapter. From the reads, TCRdb called clonotypes with MiXCR, one entry per CDR3 protein. Found here are tens of thousands of distinct CDR3 sequences, roughly 9% of them singletons; the top ten hold approximately 0.98%. Sequenced material: PBMCs, taken before treatment. The receptors were gathered from a male donor with prostate cancer.

This clonotype occurred many times. The chain has TRBV25-1 and TRBJ1-5; possibly TRBD1 for D (5 bases). This CDR3 region has 14 residues. Trimming pared 4 bases from V and 7 bases from J, leaving 14 bases between. Germline V CDR1 and CDR2: MGHDK, SYGVNS. The DNA of the CDR3 is TGTGCCAGCAGTGTGCAGGGCTCGGGGCAGCCCCAGCATTTT. Residues: CASSVQGSGQPQHF. Complete variable domain (other parts from reference TRBV25-1 and TRBJ1-5): EADIYQTPRYLVIGTGKKITLECSQTMGHDKMYWYQQDPGMELHLIHYSYGVNSTEKGDLSSESTVSRIRTEHFPLTLESARPSHTSQYLCASSVQGSGQPQHFGDGTRLSIL.

This clonotype has ten or more counts. This sequence joins TRBV9 and TRBJ2-3; 11 bases line up with TRBD2. After removal of 4 bases from V and 7 bases from J, the junction contained 11 bases not matched to a gene. The CDR3 has 16 amino acids. Germline loops: CDR1 SGDLS, CDR2 YYNGEE. The CDR3 DNA reads TGTGCCAGCAGCTCAAGTAGCGGGAGGGCCGTCAATACGCAGTATTTT. Translation: CASSSSSGRAVNTQYF.

This clonotype was detected many times. The genes are TRBV19 and TRBJ2-1; TRBD2 aligns across 12 bases. CDR1 LNHDA and CDR2 SQIVND come from the germline V gene (reference sequence). The junction had 7 bases not matched to a gene; V was cut back by 4 bases and J by 9 bases. The CDR3 totals 15 residues. The CDR3 reads CASSRASGRAGEQFF. In DNA form, the CDR3 reads TGTGCCAGTAGTAGAGCTAGCGGGAGGGCCGGTGAGCAGTTCTTC.

This clonotype was seen at least ten times. The chain links TRBV30 to TRBJ2-1; a possible D gene is TRBD1 (5 bases). Looked up from germline, CDR1 is GTSNPN and CDR2 is SVGIG (reference sequence). CDR3 size: 15 residues. V was cut by 0 bases and J by 7 bases, with 16 bases left in between. The CDR3 nucleotides are TGTGCCTGGAGTGTACCTCAGGGTTCCGGTAATGAGCAGTTCTTC. Translation gives CAWSVPQGSGNEQFF.

This clonotype was recorded many times. The chain combines TRBV29-1 with TRBJ2-7; the match to TRBD2 covers 12 bases. Germline loops: CDR1 SQVTM, CDR2 ANQGSEA. Unmatched junction bases numbered 9, after V lost 6 bases and J lost 3 bases. This CDR3 is built from 15 residues. CDR3 sequence (DNA): TGCAGCGTCCGACTAGCGGGAGCTGGAGACTACGAGCAGTACTTC. Translated: CSVRLAGAGDYEQYF.

This clonotype was detected many times. The V gene is TRBV7-3, the J gene TRBJ2-2; 8 nucleotides match TRBD1. The CDR3 runs 16 residues. Unmatched junction bases numbered 11, after V lost 5 bases and J lost 6 bases. The V gene's germline CDR1 is SGHTA and CDR2 FQGTGA. CDR3 sequence (DNA): TGTGCCAGCAGCACACGGACAGGGCCGGGGTCCGGGGAGCTGTTTTTT. Translating gives CASSTRTGPGSGELFF.

This clonotype occurred many times. The rearrangement uses TRBV29-1 and TRBJ2-1; D might be TRBD2 (5 bases). The CDR3 extends over 12 amino acids. Deletions cut 4 bases from V and 7 bases from J, with 11 bases between. Germline V gene sequence: CDR1 SQVTM, CDR2 ANQGSEA. The CDR3 DNA is TGCAGCGTTGGTTCGGGAAGGAATGAGCAGTTCTTC. It is translated as CSVGSGRNEQFF.

This clonotype came up many times. V and J are TRBV5-4 and TRBJ2-1; D unclear. The CDR3 covers 12 residues. The V end was cut by 1 base, the J end by 5 bases, with 4 bases between. CDR1 is SGHNT, CDR2 YYREEE, per germline (reference sequence). The CDR3 sequence is CASSLTDNEQFF. CDR3 bases: TGTGCCAGCAGCTTGACCGACAATGAGCAGTTCTTC.

This clonotype was observed many times. This chain joins TRBV5-4 and TRBJ2-1, with 15 positions matching TRBD2. The CDR3 spans 17 residues. Germline values: CDR1 SGHNT, CDR2 YYREEE (reference sequence). Trimming cost V 3 bases and J 3 bases; bases outside gene matches: 4. CDR3 DNA sequence: TGTGCCAGCAGCTCGGGACTAGCGGGAGGATTCTACAATGAGCAGTTCTTC. Amino acid sequence: CASSSGLAGGFYNEQFF.

This clonotype has ten or more counts. This rearrangement joins TRBV6-6 to TRBJ2-2; D perhaps matches TRBD2 (7 bases). The CDR3 covers 13 residues. V lost 5 bases and J 5 bases, leaving 9 bases between the germline ends. Germline V gives CDR1 MNHNY, CDR2 SVGAGI (reference sequence). This CDR3 is CASSRGATGELFF. The CDR3 DNA sequence: TGTGCCAGCAGTCGGGGGGCAACCGGGGAGCTGTTTTTT.